Following are 21 T cell receptor beta chains from one sample sequenced in a study of long-term antiretroviral therapy in people with HIV (dated by TCRdb to 2021 to 2024). Sequencing of the TRB variable region was done with the immunoSEQ hsTCRB v3.0 assay at survey level resolution. TCRdb limited this immuneACCESS table to in-frame rearrangements with V and J called. A share of clones is missing; checked studies link under half to unresolved V genes, and the rest is unexplained. The sample contains about 28,000 clones, more than 70% of them found a single time. The ten largest clones represent roughly 10% of the sample. The input for sequencing was unsorted PBMCs, taken 1.5 years before starting antiretroviral therapy. These TCRs come from a young man with HIV.

The rearrangement uses TRBV30 and TRBJ1-1, with TRBD1 matching over 9 bases. Trimming removed 5 bases from V and 6 bases from J; junction bases left unmatched: 10. The germline CDR1 and CDR2 sequences are GTSNPN and SVGIG (reference sequence). This CDR3 is built from 14 residues. The DNA for the CDR3 is TGTGCCTGGGGGTGGGGACAGGGTATCGCTGAAGCTTTCTTT. It is translated as CAWGWGQGIAEAFF.

J is TRBJ2-2 and V is TRBV7-2; no reliable D call. The germline CDR1 and CDR2 sequences are SGHTA and FQGNSA. The CDR3 has 14 residues. V dropped 5 bases and J dropped 3 bases, with 10 bases sitting between them. The CDR3 here is CASSPGQDTGELFF. The DNA for the CDR3 is TGTGCCAGCAGCCCCGGTCAAGACACCGGGGAGCTGTTTTTT.

The chain employs TRBV4-2 and TRBJ1-1, with D possibly being TRBD1 (6 bases). Trimming cost V 0 bases and J 2 bases, with 16 bases left between them. The V gene's germline CDR1 is LGHNA and CDR2 YNFKEQ. The CDR3 is made up of 17 amino acids. In nucleotides, the CDR3 is TGTGCCAGCAGCCAAGAGGACCCCTGGGGGCACAACACTGAAGCTTTCTTT. This sequence encodes CASSQEDPWGHNTEAFF.

The gene calls are TRBV7-3 and TRBJ1-1; TRBD1 matches at 8 bases. The CDR3 is 16 residues long. CDR1 SGHTA and CDR2 FQGTGA come from the germline V gene. J gave up 3 bases and V 5 bases, and 11 bases lay outside the gene matches. CDR3 loop: CASSRSGQGNDTEAFF. CDR3 coding DNA: TGTGCCAGCAGCCGAAGCGGACAGGGCAATGACACTGAAGCTTTCTTT.

The chain has TRBV6-5 and TRBJ2-5; D possibly uses TRBD1 or TRBD2 (5 bases each). The CDR3 consists of 16 residues. Germline V CDR1 and CDR2: MNHEY, SVGAGI. The ends were cut back, 0 bases at V and 1 base at J, with 12 bases in the middle. The CDR3 DNA reads TGTGCCAGCAGTTACTCGCCAGGGAGCACCCAAGAGACCCAGTACTTC. This encodes CASSYSPGSTQETQYF.

V usage is TRBV2 and J usage is TRBJ1-6; D gene unclear. Germline CDR1 SNHLY, CDR2 FYNNEI. The V end was cut by 11 bases, the J end by 5 bases, with 13 bases between. This CDR3 is 13 amino acids long. This CDR3 is CAGRLAHNSPLHF. CDR3 nucleotide sequence: TGTGCCGGGCGGTTAGCCCATAATTCACCCCTCCACTTT.

The gene calls are TRBV27 and TRBJ1-1; TRBD1 might be the D (5 bases). This CDR3 comprises 15 residues. CDR1 is MNHEY, CDR2 SMNVEV, per germline (reference sequence). The germline V and J ends were trimmed by 2 bases and 0 bases, with 10 bases remaining between them. DNA for the CDR3: TGTGCCAGCAGTTTAGAACGGGGCGTGAACACTGAAGCTTTCTTT. Translation: CASSLERGVNTEAFF.

This chain links TRBV5-1 with TRBJ1-1; D might be TRBD1 (6 bases). CDR1 is SGHRS, CDR2 YFSETQ, per germline. V dropped 2 bases and J dropped 5 bases, with 13 bases sitting between them. This CDR3 contains 14 residues. The CDR3 DNA reads as TGCGCCAGCAGCTTACAGGGAACAGTAACTGAAGCTTTCTTT. This translates into CASSLQGTVTEAFF. The whole variable domain, filled in from reference TRBV5-1 and TRBJ1-1, reads KAGVTQTPRYLIKTRGQQVTLSCSPISGHRSVSWYQQTPGQGLQFLFEYFSETQRNKGNFPGRFSGRQFSNSRSEMNVSTLELGDSALYLCASSLQGTVTEAFFGQGTRLTVV.

The rearrangement uses TRBV14 and TRBJ2-1; D remains unclear. The length of the CDR3 is 14 residues. With 4 bases removed from V and 4 bases from J, the gap between germline ends came to 11 bases. CDR1 and CDR2 from the germline V gene are SGHDN and FVKESK. The CDR3 bases are TGTGCCAGCAGCCGCCGAACGGGTTACAATGAGCAGTTCTTC. Protein product: CASSRRTGYNEQFF.

This clone came up once. The chain joins TRBV7-3 to TRBJ2-3, with TRBD2 identical over 9 bases. Germline V gene data show CDR1 as SGHTA and CDR2 as FQGTGA. The CDR3 has 16 amino acids. J lost 2 bases, V lost 4 bases, and 7 bases had no gene match. CDR3 bases: TGTGCCAGCAGCTACCCTAGCGGGGACCCCACAGATACGCAGTATTTT. It specifies CASSYPSGDPTDTQYF.

V gene TRBV7-9 combines with J gene TRBJ1-5, with 7 bases matching TRBD1. The J segment lost 7 bases and the V segment lost 5 bases, leaving 8 bases of the junction unmatched. The CDR3 sequence is 14 residues long. The germline V gene encodes CDR1 SEHNR and CDR2 FQNEAQ (reference sequence). CDR3 sequence reads: CASSQTGKNQPQHF. The CDR3 coding sequence is TGTGCCAGCAGCCAGACAGGGAAGAACCAGCCCCAGCATTTT.

The count of this clone is one. In nucleotides, the CDR3 is TGTGCCAGCAGCCCGCGGGTCATGAACACTGAAGCTTTCTTT. Protein product: CASSPRVMNTEAFF. The V gene is TRBV7-2, the J gene TRBJ1-1; D is unresolved. The CDR3 is 14 residues long. Germline CDR1 is SGHTA and CDR2 is FQGNSA. Trimming removed 5 bases at V and 0 bases at J, with 10 bases between. Using reference TRBV7-2 and TRBJ1-1 for the parts outside the CDR3, the full variable domain is GAGVSQSPSNKVTEKGKDVELRCDPISGHTALYWYRQSLGQGLEFLIYFQGNSAPDKSGLPSDRFSAERTGGSVSTLTIQRTQQEDSAVYLCASSPRVMNTEAFFGQGTRLTVV.

V is TRBV15 and J is TRBJ2-7; D not resolved. Per germline, CDR1 LNHNV and CDR2 YYDKDF (reference sequence). V was cut by 4 bases and J by 3 bases, with 13 bases left in between. The CDR3 runs to 14 residues. Here the CDR3 DNA reads TGTGCCACCAGCAAATACCGATTAGACTACGAGCAGTACTTC. It yields the protein CATSKYRLDYEQYF.

This chain joins TRBV5-5 and TRBJ2-2, with D possibly TRBD2 on 7 matching bases. V lost 4 bases and J lost 0, with 13 bases in between. The CDR3 totals 16 residues. CDR1 is SGHKS and CDR2 is YYEKEE in the germline V gene (reference sequence). The CDR3 region has the DNA TGTGCCAGCAGCCCAAGGGGGGGTTCGAACACCGGGGAGCTGTTTTTT. Translating it yields CASSPRGGSNTGELFF.

This clone came up once. The rearrangement links TRBV19 to TRBJ2-1; 13 nucleotides line up with TRBD2. The CDR3 covers 16 residues. Germline CDR1 and CDR2: LNHDA and SQIVND (reference sequence). Trimming removed 4 bases from V and 10 bases from J; junction bases left unmatched: 10. The CDR3 sequence: CASSTVLGLAGNEQFF. For the CDR3, the DNA is TGTGCCAGTAGTACCGTACTGGGACTAGCGGGGAACGAGCAGTTCTTC.

The rearrangement joins TRBV7-9 to TRBJ2-4, with 10 positions matching TRBD2. V trimming: 3 bases; J trimming: 9 bases; junction bases outside the gene matches: 8. Germline CDR1 and CDR2: SEHNR and FQNEAQ (reference sequence). This CDR3 spans 15 amino acids. CDR3 sequence: CASSFRSSGSGIQYF. The CDR3 bases are TGTGCCAGCAGCTTTAGATCTAGCGGGAGTGGCATTCAGTACTTC.

The genes are TRBV29-1 and TRBJ2-5; D is ambiguous. Germline assignment: CDR1 SQVTM and CDR2 ANQGSEA. The CDR3 covers 12 residues. V shed 5 bases and J shed 1 base, with 8 bases lying between them. CDR3 region: CSVRLIQETQYF. CDR3 sequence (DNA): TGCAGCGTTAGGTTGATCCAAGAGACCCAGTACTTC.

This chain links TRBV5-5 with TRBJ2-7; TRBD2 is a possible D gene (6 bases). CDR1 is SGHKS and CDR2 is YYEKEE in the germline V gene (reference sequence). V lost 2 bases, J lost 3 bases, and 15 bases lay in between. There are 15 residues in the CDR3. The CDR3 reads CASSFSPTGGYEQYF. As DNA, the CDR3 is TGTGCCAGCAGCTTTTCCCCGACCGGGGGCTACGAGCAGTACTTC.

This clone was seen a few times. In nucleotides, the CDR3 is TGTGCCAGCAGTTTTGAGGACCTAACTAATGAAAAACTGTTTTTT. Translated: CASSFEDLTNEKLFF. The rearrangement joins TRBV28 to TRBJ1-4; D remains unclear. Germline loops: CDR1 MDHEN, CDR2 SYDVKM. The CDR3 runs to 15 residues. The V end was cut by 3 bases, the J end by 1 base, with 9 bases between.

CDR3 DNA sequence: TGTGCCAGTAGTATGTTGGGGCCCGTCTACGAGCAGTACTTC. Translated, it gives CASSMLGPVYEQYF. V and J are TRBV19 and TRBJ2-7; D perhaps matches TRBD1 (5 bases). V was trimmed by 3 bases and J by 3 bases, leaving 12 bases between them. CDR3 length: 14 amino acids. The germline V gene has CDR1 LNHDA and CDR2 SQIVND (reference sequence).

This chain's CDR3 is CASSHMGGQPQHF. Here the CDR3 DNA reads TGTGCCAGCAGCCACATGGGGGGTCAGCCCCAGCATTTT. This chain links TRBV6-5 with TRBJ1-5; tentative D call: TRBD1 (5 bases). This CDR3 region has 13 residues. Trimming removed 6 bases from V and 6 bases from J, with 12 bases in between. Germline V gives CDR1 MNHEY, CDR2 SVGAGI.